This T cell receptor (beta chain) appears in the sequencing data of a study of beta chain features in type 1 diabetes. General study findings and limits: For Type 1 diabetes patients, all four CD4+ subsets carried TCRB CDR3s that were moderately but significantly shorter. More deletions and fewer insertions at VDJ junctions were seen in type 1 diabetes patients. Relative to healthy donors, patients appeared to have naive, central memory and Treg TCRB repertoires that were more similar.

A few counts support this clone. Its target is unknown. The V gene's germline CDR1 is LNHDA and CDR2 SQIVND (reference sequence). CDR3 length equals 16 residues. The V end was cut by 5 bases, the J end by 0 bases, with 13 bases between. Expressed TCRB transcripts were sequenced after all isolated RNA was converted to cDNA. Assay: immunoSEQ multiplex PCR; the TCRdb copy retains only in-frame clones and omits some. The table shows about 660,000 clones, with over 12% occurring only once. Sequencing input: naive CD4+ T cells from blood. The chain recombines TRBV19 with TRBJ2-2; D gene ambiguous. This clonotype was obtained from a man between 18 and 35 years old with type 1 diabetes. The CDR3 loop is CASSLMVNANTGELFF. The DNA of the CDR3 is TGTGCCAGTAGTTTGATGGTCAACGCGAACACCGGGGAGCTGTTTTTT. Full variable domain (missing parts from reference TRBV19 and TRBJ2-2): DGGITQSPKYLFRKEGQNVTLSCEQNLNHDAMYWYRQDPGQGLRLIYYSQIVNDFQKGDIAEGYSVSREKKESFPLTVTSAQKNPTAFYLCASSLMVNANTGELFFGEGSRLTVL.